The clone carrying this TCR beta chain appeared once. Its antigen is as yet unknown. The germline gene is not matched at one end of the junction; a read error may be the cause. PCR employed 60 Vbeta and 13 Jbeta primers. TCRdb's copy holds only in-frame clones and misses some; the assay was immunoSEQ multiplex PCR. Of 110,000 or so clones listed, over 70% are singletons. Germline V gene lookup returns CDR1 SEHNR and CDR2 FQNEAQ (reference sequence). This CDR3 contains 16 residues. The record originates from a study of cytomegalovirus exposure and HLA in healthy donors. Whole-study context: There were around 100 million unique TCR beta sequences, drawn from approximately 180 million T cells, in an earlier analysis. Study-level points and caveats: 87-base-pair reads could not separate some V segments, including TRBV6-2 and TRBV6-3.

The source material was PBMCs. The clonotype was recovered from a woman aged 40 to 50 in good health and CMV-seropositive. This sequence joins TRBV7-9 and TRBJ1-1, with TRBD1 matching 9 bases. The DNA of the CDR3 is TGTTCCAGCAGCTTAGCGGACAGGGGACCGAACACTGAAGCTTTCTTT. It encodes CSSSLADRGPNTEAFF.